Listed here are 2 T cell receptor beta chains from one sample, sequenced in a study of cytomegalovirus exposure and HLA in healthy donors. The PCR was carried out with 60 Vbeta primers and 13 Jbeta primers. Assay: immunoSEQ multiplex PCR; the TCRdb copy retains only in-frame clones and omits some. Of fewer than 70,000 clones listed, approximately 70% are singletons. The sequenced material came from PBMCs. The receptors were sampled from a male donor in good health and CMV-seropositive.

V gene TRBV5-1 combines with J gene TRBJ1-2, with TRBD1 identical over 10 bases. The CDR3 has 16 amino acids. V dropped 0 bases and J dropped 5; count of bases not matched to a gene: 7. CDR1 and CDR2 from the germline V gene are SGHRS and YFSETQ. CDR3 sequence (DNA): TGCGCCAGCAGCTTGGTCCCGACAGGGGGCGAGTATGGCTACACCTTC. Translating gives CASSLVPTGGEYGYTF.

V usage is TRBV28 and J usage is TRBJ2-6; 8 nucleotides align to TRBD1. Germline CDR1 reads MDHEN; CDR2 reads SYDVKM. V shed 6 bases and J 2 bases; nucleotides not matched to a gene: 3. This CDR3 region has 15 residues. CDR3 sequence reads: CASSSGGAGANVLTF. CDR3 sequence (DNA): TGTGCCAGCAGCTCAGGGGGCGCTGGGGCCAACGTCCTGACTTTC. Full variable domain (outside the CDR3, taken from reference TRBV28 and TRBJ2-6): DVKVTQSSRYLVKRTGEKVFLECVQDMDHENMFWYRQDPGLGLRLIYFSYDVKMKEKGDIPEGYSVSREKKERFSLILESASTNQTSMYLCASSSGGAGANVLTFGAGSRLTVL.